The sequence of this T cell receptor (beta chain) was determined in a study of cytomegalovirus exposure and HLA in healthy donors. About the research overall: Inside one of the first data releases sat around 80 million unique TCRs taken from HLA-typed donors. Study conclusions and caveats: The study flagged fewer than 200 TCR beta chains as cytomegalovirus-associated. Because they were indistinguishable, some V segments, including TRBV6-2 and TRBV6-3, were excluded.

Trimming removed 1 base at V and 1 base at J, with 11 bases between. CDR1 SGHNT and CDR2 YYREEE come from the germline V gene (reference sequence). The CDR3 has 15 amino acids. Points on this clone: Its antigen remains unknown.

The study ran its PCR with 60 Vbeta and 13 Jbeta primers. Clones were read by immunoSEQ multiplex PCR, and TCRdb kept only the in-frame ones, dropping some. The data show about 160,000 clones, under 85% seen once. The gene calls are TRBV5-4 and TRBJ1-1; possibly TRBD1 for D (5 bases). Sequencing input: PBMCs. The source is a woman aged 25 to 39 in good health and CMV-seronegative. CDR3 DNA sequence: TGTGCCAGCAGCTTGAGCCTCCAGGGGAACACTGAAGCTTTCTTT. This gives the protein CASSLSLQGNTEAFF.